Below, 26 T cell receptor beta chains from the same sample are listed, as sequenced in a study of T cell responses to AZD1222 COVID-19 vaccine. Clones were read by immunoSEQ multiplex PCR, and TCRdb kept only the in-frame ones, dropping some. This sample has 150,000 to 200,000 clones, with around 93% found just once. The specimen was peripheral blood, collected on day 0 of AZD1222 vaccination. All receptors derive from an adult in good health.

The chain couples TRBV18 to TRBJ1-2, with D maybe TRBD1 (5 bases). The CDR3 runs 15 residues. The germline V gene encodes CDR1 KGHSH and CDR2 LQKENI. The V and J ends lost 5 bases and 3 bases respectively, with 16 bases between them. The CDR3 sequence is CASSMIQEWYYGYTF. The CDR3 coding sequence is TGTGCCAGCTCAATGATACAGGAGTGGTACTATGGCTACACCTTC.

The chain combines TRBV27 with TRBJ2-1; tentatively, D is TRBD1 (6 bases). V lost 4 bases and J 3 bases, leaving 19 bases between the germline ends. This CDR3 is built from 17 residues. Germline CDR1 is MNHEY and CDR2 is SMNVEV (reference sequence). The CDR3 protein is CASSYRTTGLIYNEQFF. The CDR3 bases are TGTGCCAGCAGTTACCGAACGACAGGCCTTATCTACAATGAGCAGTTCTTC.

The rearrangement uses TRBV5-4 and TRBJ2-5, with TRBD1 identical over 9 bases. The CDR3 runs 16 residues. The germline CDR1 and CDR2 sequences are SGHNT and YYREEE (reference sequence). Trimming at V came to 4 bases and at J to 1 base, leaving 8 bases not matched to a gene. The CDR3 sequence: CASSLRQGVGQETQYF. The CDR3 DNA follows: TGTGCCAGCAGCCTCCGACAGGGGGTTGGCCAAGAGACCCAGTACTTC.

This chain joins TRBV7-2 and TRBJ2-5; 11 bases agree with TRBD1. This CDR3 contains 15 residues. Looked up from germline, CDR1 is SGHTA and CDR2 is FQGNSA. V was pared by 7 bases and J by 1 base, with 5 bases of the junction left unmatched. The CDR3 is CASKDRGRPQETQYF. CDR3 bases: TGTGCCAGCAAGGACAGGGGGCGCCCCCAAGAGACCCAGTACTTC.

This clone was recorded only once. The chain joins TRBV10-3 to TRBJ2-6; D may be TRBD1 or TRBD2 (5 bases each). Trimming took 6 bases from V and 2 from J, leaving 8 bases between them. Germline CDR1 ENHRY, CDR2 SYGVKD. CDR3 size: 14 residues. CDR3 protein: CAIRGETGANVLTF. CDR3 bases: TGTGCCATCAGGGGGGAGACTGGGGCCAACGTCCTGACTTTC.

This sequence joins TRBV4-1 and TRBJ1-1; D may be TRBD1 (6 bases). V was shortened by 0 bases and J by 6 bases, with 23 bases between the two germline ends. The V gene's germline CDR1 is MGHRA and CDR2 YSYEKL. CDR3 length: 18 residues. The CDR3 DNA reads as TGCGCCAGCAGCCAAGATATCCCACTATCATCTCGGGGGCCTGAAGCTTTCTTT. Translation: CASSQDIPLSSRGPEAFF.

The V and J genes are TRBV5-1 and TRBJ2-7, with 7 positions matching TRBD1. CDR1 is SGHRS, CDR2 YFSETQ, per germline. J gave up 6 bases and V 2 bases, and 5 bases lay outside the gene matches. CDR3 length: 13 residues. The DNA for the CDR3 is TGCGCCAGCAGCTTTTGGGGACAGAGCGAGCAGTACTTC. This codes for CASSFWGQSEQYF. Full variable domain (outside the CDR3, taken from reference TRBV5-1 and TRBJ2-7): KAGVTQTPRYLIKTRGQQVTLSCSPISGHRSVSWYQQTPGQGLQFLFEYFSETQRNKGNFPGRFSGRQFSNSRSEMNVSTLELGDSALYLCASSFWGQSEQYFGPGTRLTVT.

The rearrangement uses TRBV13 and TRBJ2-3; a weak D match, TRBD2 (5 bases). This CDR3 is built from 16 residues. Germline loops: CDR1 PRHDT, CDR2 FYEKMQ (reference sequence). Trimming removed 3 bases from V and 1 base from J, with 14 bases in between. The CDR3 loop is CASSFLASGGTDTQYF. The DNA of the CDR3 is TGTGCCAGCAGCTTTCTAGCTTCCGGTGGCACAGATACGCAGTATTTT.

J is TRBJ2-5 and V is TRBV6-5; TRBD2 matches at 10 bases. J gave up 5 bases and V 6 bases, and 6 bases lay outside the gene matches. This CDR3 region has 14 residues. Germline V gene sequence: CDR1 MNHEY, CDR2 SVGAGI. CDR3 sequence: CASRPSGRSETQYF. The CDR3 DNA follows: TGTGCCAGCAGACCTAGCGGGAGATCGGAGACCCAGTACTTC.

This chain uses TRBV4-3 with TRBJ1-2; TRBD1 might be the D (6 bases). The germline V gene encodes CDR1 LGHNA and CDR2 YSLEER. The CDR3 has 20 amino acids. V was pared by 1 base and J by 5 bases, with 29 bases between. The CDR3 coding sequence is TGCGCCAGCAGCCAAGCGCACCGGACAAAGGGGGACCACTATGGGTATGGCTACACCTTC. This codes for CASSQAHRTKGDHYGYGYTF.

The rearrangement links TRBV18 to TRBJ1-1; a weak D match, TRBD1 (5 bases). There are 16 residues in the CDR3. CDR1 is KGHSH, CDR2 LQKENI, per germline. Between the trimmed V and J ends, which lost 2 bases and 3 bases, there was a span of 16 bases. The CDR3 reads CASSPSAGGLYTEAFF. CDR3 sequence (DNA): TGTGCCAGCTCACCATCGGCGGGGGGACTTTACACTGAAGCTTTCTTT.

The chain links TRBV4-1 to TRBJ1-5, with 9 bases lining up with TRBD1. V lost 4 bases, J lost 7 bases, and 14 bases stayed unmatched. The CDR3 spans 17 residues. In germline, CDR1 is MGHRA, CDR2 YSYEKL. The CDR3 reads CASSLLMSGTGSQPQHF. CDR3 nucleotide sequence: TGCGCCAGCAGCCTTTTGATGTCCGGGACAGGGTCACAGCCCCAGCATTTT.

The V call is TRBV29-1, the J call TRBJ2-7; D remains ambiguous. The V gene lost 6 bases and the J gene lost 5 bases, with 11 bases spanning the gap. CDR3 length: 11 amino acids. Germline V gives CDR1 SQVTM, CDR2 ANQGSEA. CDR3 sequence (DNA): TGCAGCGTAAGGACGGCTAACGAGCAGTACTTC. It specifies CSVRTANEQYF.

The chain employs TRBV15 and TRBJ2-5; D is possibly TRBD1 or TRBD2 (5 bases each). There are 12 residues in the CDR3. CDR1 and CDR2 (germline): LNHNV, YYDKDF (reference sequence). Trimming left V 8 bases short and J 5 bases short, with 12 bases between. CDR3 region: CATGTGWETQYF. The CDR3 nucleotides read TGTGCCACCGGGACGGGCTGGGAGACCCAGTACTTC.

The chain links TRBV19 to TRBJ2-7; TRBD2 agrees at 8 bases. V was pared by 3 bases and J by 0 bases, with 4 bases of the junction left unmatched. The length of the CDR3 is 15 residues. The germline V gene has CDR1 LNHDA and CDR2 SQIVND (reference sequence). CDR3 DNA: TGTGCCAGTAGTATTAGCGGGATGAGCTCCTACGAGCAGTACTTC. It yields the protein CASSISGMSSYEQYF.

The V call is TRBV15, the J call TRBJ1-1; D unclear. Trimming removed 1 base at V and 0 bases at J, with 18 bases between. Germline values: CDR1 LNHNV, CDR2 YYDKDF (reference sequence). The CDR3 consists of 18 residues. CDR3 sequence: CATSRANGSWFMNTEAFF. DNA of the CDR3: TGTGCCACCAGCAGAGCCAATGGCAGTTGGTTCATGAACACTGAAGCTTTCTTT. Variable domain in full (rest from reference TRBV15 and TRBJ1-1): DAMVIQNPRYQVTQFGKPVTLSCSQTLNHNVMYWYQQKSSQAPKLLFHYYDKDFNNEADTPDNFQSRRPNTSFCFLDIRSPGLGDTAMYLCATSRANGSWFMNTEAFFGQGTRLTVV.

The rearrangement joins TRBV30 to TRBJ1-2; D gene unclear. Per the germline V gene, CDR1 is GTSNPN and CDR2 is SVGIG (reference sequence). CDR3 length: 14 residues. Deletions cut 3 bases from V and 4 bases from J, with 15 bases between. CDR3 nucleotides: TGTGCCTGGAGACCGGTTTCGGCGAGCTATGGCTACACCTTC. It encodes CAWRPVSASYGYTF. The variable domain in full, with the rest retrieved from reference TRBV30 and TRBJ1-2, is SQTIHQWPATLVQPVGSPLSLECTVEGTSNPNLYWYRQAAGRGLQLLFYSVGIGQISSEVPQNLSASRPQDRQFILSSKKLLLSDSGFYLCAWRPVSASYGYTFGSGTRLTVV.

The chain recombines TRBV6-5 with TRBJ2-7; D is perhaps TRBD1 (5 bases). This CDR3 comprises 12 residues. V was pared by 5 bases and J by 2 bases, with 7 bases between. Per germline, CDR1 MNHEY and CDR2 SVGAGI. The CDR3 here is CASSQGTYEQYF. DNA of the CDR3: TGTGCCAGCAGTCAGGGTACCTACGAGCAGTACTTC.

The CDR3 sequence: CASSSVRDRPLEQYF. The CDR3 nucleotides read TGTGCCAGCAGCTCCGTCCGGGACAGGCCTCTCGAGCAGTACTTC. The V gene is TRBV7-2, the J gene TRBJ2-7; the match to TRBD1 covers 8 bases. From germline, CDR1 is SGHTA and CDR2 FQGNSA. CDR3 size: 15 residues. J lost 6 bases, V lost 4 bases, and 11 bases had no gene match.

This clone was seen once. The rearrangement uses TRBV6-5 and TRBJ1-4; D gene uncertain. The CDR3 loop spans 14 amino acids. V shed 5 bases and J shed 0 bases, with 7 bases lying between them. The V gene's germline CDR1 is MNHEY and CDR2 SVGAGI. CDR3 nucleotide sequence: TGTGCCAGCAGTCGGACGGCAACTAATGAAAAACTGTTTTTT. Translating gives CASSRTATNEKLFF.

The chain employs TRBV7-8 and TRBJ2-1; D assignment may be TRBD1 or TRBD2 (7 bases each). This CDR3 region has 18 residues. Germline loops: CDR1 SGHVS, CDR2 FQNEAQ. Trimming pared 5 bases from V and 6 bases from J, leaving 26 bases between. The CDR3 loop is CASSPVRGGQSGSNEQFF. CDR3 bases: TGTGCCAGCAGCCCAGTAAGGGGGGGACAGTCCGGTTCCAATGAGCAGTTCTTC.

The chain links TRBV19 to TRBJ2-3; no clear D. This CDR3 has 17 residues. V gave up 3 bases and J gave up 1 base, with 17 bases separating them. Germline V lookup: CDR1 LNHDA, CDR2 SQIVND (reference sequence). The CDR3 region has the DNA TGTGCCAGTAGTATCCCCCCCGAAAAAGCCGGCACAGATACGCAGTATTTT. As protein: CASSIPPEKAGTDTQYF.

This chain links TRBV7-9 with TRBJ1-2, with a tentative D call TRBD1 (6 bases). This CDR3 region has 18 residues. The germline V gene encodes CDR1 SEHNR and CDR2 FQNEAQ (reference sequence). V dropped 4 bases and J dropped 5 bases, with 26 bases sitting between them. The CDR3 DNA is TGTGCCAGCAGCTCCCGCGCAGGGGCTCTATCGAGGGATTATGGCTACACCTTC. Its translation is CASSSRAGALSRDYGYTF.

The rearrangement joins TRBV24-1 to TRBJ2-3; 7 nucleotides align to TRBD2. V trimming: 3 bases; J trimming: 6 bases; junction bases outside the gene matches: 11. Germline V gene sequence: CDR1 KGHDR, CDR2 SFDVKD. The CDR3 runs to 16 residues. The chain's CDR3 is CATSDRAGTSPDTQYF. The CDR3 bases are TGTGCCACCAGTGATAGAGCGGGGACCTCTCCCGATACGCAGTATTTT.

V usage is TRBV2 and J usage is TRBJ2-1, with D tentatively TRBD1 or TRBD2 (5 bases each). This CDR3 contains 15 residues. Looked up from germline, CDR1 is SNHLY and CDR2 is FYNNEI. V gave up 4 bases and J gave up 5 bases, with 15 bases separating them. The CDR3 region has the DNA TGTGCCAGCAGTGCGCGACTAACGGGGCACAATGAGCAGTTCTTC. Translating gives CASSARLTGHNEQFF.

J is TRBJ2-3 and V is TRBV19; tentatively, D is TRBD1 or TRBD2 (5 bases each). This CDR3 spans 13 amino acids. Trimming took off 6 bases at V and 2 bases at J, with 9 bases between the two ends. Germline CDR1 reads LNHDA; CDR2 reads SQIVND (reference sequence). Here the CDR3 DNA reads TGTGCCAGTAGAAGGGACCCCACAGATACGCAGTATTTT. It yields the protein CASRRDPTDTQYF.